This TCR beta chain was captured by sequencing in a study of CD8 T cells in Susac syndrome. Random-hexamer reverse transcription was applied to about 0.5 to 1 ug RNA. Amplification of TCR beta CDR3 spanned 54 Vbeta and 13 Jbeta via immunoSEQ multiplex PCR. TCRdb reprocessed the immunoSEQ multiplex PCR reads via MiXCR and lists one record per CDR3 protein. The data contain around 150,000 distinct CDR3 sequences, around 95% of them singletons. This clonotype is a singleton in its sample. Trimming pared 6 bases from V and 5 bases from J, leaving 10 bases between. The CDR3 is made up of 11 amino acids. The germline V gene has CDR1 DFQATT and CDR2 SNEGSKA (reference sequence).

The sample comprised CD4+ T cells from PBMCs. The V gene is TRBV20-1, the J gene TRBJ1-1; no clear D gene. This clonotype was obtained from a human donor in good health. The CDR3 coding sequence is TGCAGTGCCCCTGGGGATACTGAAGCTTTCTTT. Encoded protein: CSAPGDTEAFF.